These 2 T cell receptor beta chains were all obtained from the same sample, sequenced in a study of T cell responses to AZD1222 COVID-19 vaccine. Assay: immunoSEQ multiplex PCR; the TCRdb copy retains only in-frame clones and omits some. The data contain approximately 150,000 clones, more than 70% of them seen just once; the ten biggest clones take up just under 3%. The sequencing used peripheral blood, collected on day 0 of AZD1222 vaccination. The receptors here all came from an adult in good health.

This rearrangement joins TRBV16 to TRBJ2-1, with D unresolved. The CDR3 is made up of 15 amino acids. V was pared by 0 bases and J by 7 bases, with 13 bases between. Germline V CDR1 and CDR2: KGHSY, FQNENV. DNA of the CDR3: TGTGCCAGCAGCCAATCCCGCAGGCTCGAGAATGAGCAGTTCTTC. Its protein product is CASSQSRRLENEQFF.

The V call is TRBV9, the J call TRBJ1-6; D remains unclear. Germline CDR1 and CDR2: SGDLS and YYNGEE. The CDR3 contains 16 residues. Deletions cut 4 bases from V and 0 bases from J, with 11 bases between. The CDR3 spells CASSPASSSYNSPLHF. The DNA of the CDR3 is TGTGCCAGCAGCCCGGCCTCCAGCTCCTATAATTCACCCCTCCACTTT.